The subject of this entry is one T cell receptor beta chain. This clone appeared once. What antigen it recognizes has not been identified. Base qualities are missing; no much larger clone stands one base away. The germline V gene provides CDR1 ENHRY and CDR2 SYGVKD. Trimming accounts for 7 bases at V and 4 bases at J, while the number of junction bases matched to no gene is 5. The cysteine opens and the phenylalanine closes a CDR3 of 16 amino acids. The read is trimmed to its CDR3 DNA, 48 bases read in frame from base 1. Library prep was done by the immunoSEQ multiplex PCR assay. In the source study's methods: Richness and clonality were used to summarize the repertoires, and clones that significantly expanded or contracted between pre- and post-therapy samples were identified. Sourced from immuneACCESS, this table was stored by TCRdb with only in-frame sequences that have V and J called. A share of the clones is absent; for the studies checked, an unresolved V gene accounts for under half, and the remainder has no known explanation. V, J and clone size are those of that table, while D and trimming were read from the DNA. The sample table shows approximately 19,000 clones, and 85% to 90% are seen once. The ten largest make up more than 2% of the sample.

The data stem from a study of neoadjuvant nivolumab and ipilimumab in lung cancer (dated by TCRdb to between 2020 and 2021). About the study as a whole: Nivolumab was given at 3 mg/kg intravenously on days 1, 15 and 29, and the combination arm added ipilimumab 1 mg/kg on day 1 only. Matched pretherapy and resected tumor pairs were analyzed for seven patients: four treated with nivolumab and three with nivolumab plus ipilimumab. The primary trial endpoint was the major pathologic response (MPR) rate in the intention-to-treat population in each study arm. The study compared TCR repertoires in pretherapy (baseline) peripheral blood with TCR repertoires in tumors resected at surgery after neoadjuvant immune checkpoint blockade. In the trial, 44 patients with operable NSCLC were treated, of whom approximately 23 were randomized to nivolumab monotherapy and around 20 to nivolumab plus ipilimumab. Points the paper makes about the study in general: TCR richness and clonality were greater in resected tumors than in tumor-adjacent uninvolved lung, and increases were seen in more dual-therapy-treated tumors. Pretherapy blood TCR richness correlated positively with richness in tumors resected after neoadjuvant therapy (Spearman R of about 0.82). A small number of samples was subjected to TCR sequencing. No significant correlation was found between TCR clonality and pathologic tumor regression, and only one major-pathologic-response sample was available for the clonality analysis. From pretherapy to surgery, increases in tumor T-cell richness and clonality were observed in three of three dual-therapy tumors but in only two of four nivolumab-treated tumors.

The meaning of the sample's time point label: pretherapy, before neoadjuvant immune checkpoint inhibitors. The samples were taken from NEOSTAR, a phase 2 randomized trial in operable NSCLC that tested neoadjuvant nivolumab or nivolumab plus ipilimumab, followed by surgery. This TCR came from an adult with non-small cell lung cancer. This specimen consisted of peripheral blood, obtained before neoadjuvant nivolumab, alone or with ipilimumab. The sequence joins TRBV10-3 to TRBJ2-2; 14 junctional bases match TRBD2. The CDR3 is CAIKGTSGRSTGELFF. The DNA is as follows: TGTGCCATCAAGGGGACTAGCGGGAGAAGCACCGGGGAGCTGTTTTTT.